The 19 T cell receptor beta chains in this list originate from one sample, sequenced in a study of T cell repertoires in breast cancer. Unpaired genes were suppressed by blocking oligonucleotides during a second nested PCR. TCRdb called the emulsion pairing reads again in MiXCR, with one record for every CDR3 protein. This sample has approximately 40,000 distinct CDR3 sequences; under 50% occur once, and the top ten carry approximately 60%. Primers covering all TCR V genes were used in emulsion RT-PCR on CD8+ T cells. Sequences were obtained from CD8+ T cells. The receptors derive from a pool of human donors with breast cancer or a healthy control (not recorded which).

The chain links TRBV5-1 to TRBJ2-1; 12 nucleotides agree with TRBD2. This CDR3 contains 18 residues. V shed 3 bases and J 6 bases; nucleotides not matched to a gene: 13. CDR1 is SGHRS, CDR2 YFSETQ, per germline. CDR3 nucleotide sequence: TGCGCCAGCAGCTCGGCCCTTTCTAGCGGGAGGGGTGGCAATGAGCAGTTCTTC. Protein: CASSSALSSGRGGNEQFF.

This sequence joins TRBV18 and TRBJ2-2; D uncertain. V lost 3 bases and J lost 0, with 8 bases in between. Germline CDR1 and CDR2: KGHSH and LQKENI. The CDR3 extends over 15 amino acids. The CDR3 DNA reads TGTGCCAGCTCACCTAACAGCCCGAACACCGGGGAGCTGTTTTTT. Protein product: CASSPNSPNTGELFF.

This clonotype was observed a few times. This chain joins TRBV28 and TRBJ1-1; weak D call: TRBD1 (5 bases). This CDR3 spans 16 amino acids. Germline V gene sequence: CDR1 MDHEN, CDR2 SYDVKM. V was shortened by 4 bases and J by 1 base, with 16 bases between the two germline ends. CDR3 in amino acids: CASSSPSGTKNTEAFF. CDR3 nucleotides: TGTGCCAGCAGTTCCCCATCCGGGACCAAGAACACTGAAGCTTTCTTT.

The chain links TRBV18 to TRBJ2-3; TRBD2 matches 10 bases. Germline CDR1 KGHSH, CDR2 LQKENI. This CDR3 has 16 residues. J gave up 5 bases and V 3 bases, and 8 bases lay outside the gene matches. CDR3 region: CASSPERGGLGDTQYF. The CDR3 DNA reads as TGTGCCAGCTCACCCGAGCGGGGGGGCCTCGGAGATACGCAGTATTTT.

The CDR3 protein is CASSIKRGGGETQYF. CDR3 in DNA: TGTGCCAGCAGTATCAAGCGGGGGGGCGGGGAGACCCAGTACTTC. The chain joins TRBV7-2 to TRBJ2-5, with TRBD2 matching over 10 bases. CDR1 and CDR2 (germline): SGHTA, FQGNSA. The CDR3 extends over 15 amino acids. V was pared by 6 bases and J by 5 bases, with 9 bases of the junction left unmatched.

This clonotype turned up a few times. This may be a read error: a much more frequent sequence differs by one nucleotide. The chain couples TRBV27 to TRBJ2-1, with no clear D. Germline V lookup: CDR1 MNHEY, CDR2 SMNVEV (reference sequence). CDR3 size: 15 residues. DNA of the CDR3: TGTGCTGCGAGGCTTGATATGGGCTCCTACAAGGAGCAGTTCTTC. Translation gives CAARLDMGSYKEQFF.

The chain has TRBV19 and TRBJ2-1; D could derive from TRBD1 or TRBD2 (5 bases each). The CDR3 contains 12 residues. V shed 7 bases and J shed 7 bases, with 11 bases lying between them. The germline V gene has CDR1 LNHDA and CDR2 SQIVND (reference sequence). The CDR3 coding sequence is TGTGCCAGTACGTTGGGACGGAATGAGCAGTTCTTC. It is translated as CASTLGRNEQFF.

This clonotype was found once. This chain links TRBV25-1 with TRBJ2-2; 8 bases fit TRBD2. The CDR3 spans 18 residues. V lost 1 base, J lost 4 bases, and 11 bases stayed unmatched. The germline gives CDR1 MGHDK, CDR2 SYGVNS. Written as DNA, the CDR3 is TGTGCCAGCAGTGAATTTGGAGCGGGAGCATTGGGCACCGGGGAGCTGTTTTTT. Amino acids: CASSEFGAGALGTGELFF.

V is TRBV9 and J is TRBJ1-5; D is uncertain. Germline assignment: CDR1 SGDLS and CDR2 YYNGEE. Trimming removed 2 bases from V and 3 bases from J, with 6 bases in between. The CDR3 extends over 13 amino acids. In DNA, the CDR3 is TGTGCCAGCAGCGTCGGGCCCAATCAGCCCCAGCATTTT. As protein: CASSVGPNQPQHF. The whole variable domain, remainder taken from reference TRBV9 and TRBJ1-5, is DSGVTQTPKHLITATGQRVTLRCSPRSGDLSVYWYQQSLDQGLQFLIQYYNGEERAKGNILERFSAQQFPDLHSELNLSSLELGDSALYFCASSVGPNQPQHFGDGTRLSIL.

This clonotype was seen a handful of times. The chain carries TRBV20-1 and TRBJ1-1; 7 nucleotides match TRBD1. Losses at the gene ends were 4 bases for V and 1 base for J; bases not matched to a gene: 15. Germline-derived CDR1 and CDR2 are DFQATT and SNEGSKA (reference sequence). The CDR3 totals 17 residues. This CDR3 reads CSAKGAGDPVSNTEAFF. For the CDR3, the DNA is TGCAGTGCTAAGGGGGCAGGCGATCCCGTTTCGAACACTGAAGCTTTCTTT.

The chain couples TRBV20-1 to TRBJ2-7; D uncertain. The CDR3 runs 13 residues. Trimming took off 5 bases at V and 3 bases at J, with 14 bases between the two ends. Germline CDR1 is DFQATT and CDR2 is SNEGSKA (reference sequence). CDR3 sequence (DNA): TGCAGTGCTGGAGTGGCCCAATACTACGAGCAGTACTTC. It encodes CSAGVAQYYEQYF.

In this sample, this clonotype turned up many times. The genes are TRBV4-2 and TRBJ1-2; D might be TRBD1 (5 bases). V was pared by 4 bases and J by 3 bases, with 15 bases between. The germline gives CDR1 LGHNA, CDR2 YNFKEQ. The CDR3 runs 15 residues. The DNA of the CDR3 is TGTGCCAGCAGCCGCCGAATGGGGGACGACTATGGCTACACCTTC. The encoded protein is CASSRRMGDDYGYTF.

This chain uses TRBV3-1 with TRBJ2-7; D unclear. The germline V gene has CDR1 LGHDT and CDR2 YNNKEL (reference sequence). The CDR3 totals 12 residues. V dropped 1 base and J dropped 7 bases, with 8 bases sitting between them. CDR3 loop: CASSQGNGEQYF. The CDR3 region has the DNA TGTGCCAGCAGCCAAGGCAATGGGGAGCAGTACTTC.

With regard to this clonotype: Its ends do not fully match the called genes, so a read error is possible. The chain combines TRBV27 with TRBJ2-1, with TRBD2 matching over 7 bases. CDR1 and CDR2 (germline): MNHEY, SMNVEV (reference sequence). CDR3 length: 16 amino acids. This CDR3 is CASSLGASGSYNEQSF. The CDR3 nucleotides are TGTGCCAGCAGTTTGGGAGCTAGCGGATCTTACAATGAGCAGTCCTTC.

The chain carries TRBV14 and TRBJ2-3, with D tentatively TRBD2 (6 bases). The V end lost 10 bases, the J end lost 2 bases, and 22 bases lay between the germline ends. Germline V gives CDR1 SGHDN, CDR2 FVKESK. This CDR3 comprises 16 residues. CDR3 bases: TGTGCCACCAACGCTTTTGGAGGGCCTGACACAGATACGCAGTATTTT. This codes for CATNAFGGPDTDTQYF.

This clonotype was seen once. The chain recombines TRBV20-1 with TRBJ2-2, with unresolved D. V lost 7 bases, J lost 5 bases, and 14 bases lay in between. The germline V gene encodes CDR1 DFQATT and CDR2 SNEGSKA (reference sequence). The CDR3 loop spans 13 amino acids. CDR3 amino acids: CSVPDLATGELFF. DNA of the CDR3: TGCAGTGTGCCCGACTTAGCAACCGGGGAGCTGTTTTTT.

This clonotype was recorded a few times. The gene calls are TRBV25-1 and TRBJ2-2; possibly TRBD2 for D (6 bases). This CDR3 region has 15 residues. From germline, CDR1 is MGHDK and CDR2 SYGVNS. The V end lost 3 bases, the J end lost 1 base, and 9 bases lay between the germline ends. CDR3 region: CASSDAGLNTGELFF. CDR3 DNA sequence: TGTGCCAGCAGTGATGCGGGGCTGAACACCGGGGAGCTGTTTTTT.

This clonotype was recorded a few times. The chain links TRBV7-2 to TRBJ2-7; D remains ambiguous. V lost 1 base and J 7 bases, leaving 11 bases between the germline ends. The CDR3 length is 13 residues. Germline V gene sequence: CDR1 SGHTA, CDR2 FQGNSA. CDR3 sequence reads: CASSLVGSGEQYF. The CDR3 bases are TGTGCCAGCAGCTTAGTAGGCAGTGGAGAGCAGTACTTC.

Notes on this clonotype: The CDR3 end shows no conserved phenylalanine or tryptophan, and so a read error is likely. This chain joins TRBV11-2 and TRBJ2-5; D possibly corresponds to TRBD1 (5 bases). The J call may not be correct, given that the DNA end is closer to TRBJ2-1. This CDR3 comprises 13 residues. The V gene's germline CDR1 is SGHAT and CDR2 FQNNGV. The CDR3 bases are TGTGCCAGCACGACTGACAGTTACAATGAGCAGTTCCTC. This codes for CASTTDSYNEQFL.